This TCR beta chain was captured in a study of cytomegalovirus exposure and HLA in healthy donors. The wider study: Drawn from HLA-typed donors, approximately 85 million unique TCRs were held in an early data release.

Primers included in the PCR were 60 Vbeta and 13 Jbeta primers. Repertoires were generated with immunoSEQ multiplex PCR, while TCRdb's copy carries only in-frame clones and drops some. The table has about 130,000 clones, roughly 80% seen once; the top ten hold roughly 3.5%. The germline V gene encodes CDR1 SGHTA and CDR2 FQGNSA. V shed 1 base, J shed 4 bases, and the junction held 0 bases outside the gene matches. This CDR3 region has 14 residues. To note about this clone: This specimen includes other DNA sequences encoding the same CDR3.

The chain has TRBV7-2 and TRBJ1-5; 8 nucleotides align to TRBD1. The sample comprised PBMCs. The receptor's source is a woman between 50 and 59 years old in good health and CMV-seronegative. CDR3 region: CASSLGQGNQPQHF. DNA for the CDR3: TGTGCCAGCAGCTTAGGACAGGGGAATCAGCCCCAGCATTTT.